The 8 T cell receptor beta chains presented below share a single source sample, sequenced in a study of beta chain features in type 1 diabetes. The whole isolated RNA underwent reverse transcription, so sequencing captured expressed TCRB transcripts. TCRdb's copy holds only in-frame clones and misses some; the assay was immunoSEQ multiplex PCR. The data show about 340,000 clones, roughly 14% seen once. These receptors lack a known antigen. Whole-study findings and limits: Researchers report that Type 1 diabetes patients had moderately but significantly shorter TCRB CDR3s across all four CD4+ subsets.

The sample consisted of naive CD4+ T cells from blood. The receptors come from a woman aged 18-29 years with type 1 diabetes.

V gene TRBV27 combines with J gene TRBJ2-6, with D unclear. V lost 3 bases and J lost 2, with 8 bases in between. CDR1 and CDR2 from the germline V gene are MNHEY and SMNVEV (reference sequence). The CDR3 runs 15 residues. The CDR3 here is CASSFSLAGANVLTF. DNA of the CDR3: TGTGCCAGCAGTTTCTCTCTAGCTGGGGCCAACGTCCTGACTTTC. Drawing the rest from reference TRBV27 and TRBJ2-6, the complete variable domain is EAQVTQNPRYLITVTGKKLTVTCSQNMNHEYMSWYRQDPGLGLRQIYYSMNVEVTDKGDVPEGYKVSRKEKRNFPLILESPSPNQTSLYFCASSFSLAGANVLTFGAGSRLTVL.

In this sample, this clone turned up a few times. The CDR3 DNA reads as TGTGCCAGCAGCTTAGGTCGAGAGGGCTTTGACGAGCAGTACTTC. Translating gives CASSLGREGFDEQYF. This chain connects TRBV5-4 to TRBJ2-7, with a weak D call TRBD2 (5 bases). This CDR3 region has 15 residues. Germline V gene sequence: CDR1 SGHNT, CDR2 YYREEE (reference sequence). V was shortened by 2 bases and J by 5 bases, with 17 bases between the two germline ends.

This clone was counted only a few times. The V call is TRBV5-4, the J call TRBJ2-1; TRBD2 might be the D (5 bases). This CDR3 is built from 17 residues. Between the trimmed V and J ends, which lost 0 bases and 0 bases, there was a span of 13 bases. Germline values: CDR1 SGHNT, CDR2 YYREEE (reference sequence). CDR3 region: CASSLGGALSSYNEQFF. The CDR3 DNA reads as TGTGCCAGCAGCTTGGGGGGAGCGCTAAGCTCCTACAATGAGCAGTTCTTC.

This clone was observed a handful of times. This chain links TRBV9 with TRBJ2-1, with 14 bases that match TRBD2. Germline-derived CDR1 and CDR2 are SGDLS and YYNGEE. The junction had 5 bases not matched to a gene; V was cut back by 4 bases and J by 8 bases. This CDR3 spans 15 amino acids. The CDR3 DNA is TGTGCCAGCAGCCTCGGACTAGCGGGAGGATATGAGCAGTTCTTC. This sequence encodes CASSLGLAGGYEQFF. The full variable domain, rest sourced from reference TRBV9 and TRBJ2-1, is DSGVTQTPKHLITATGQRVTLRCSPRSGDLSVYWYQQSLDQGLQFLIQYYNGEERAKGNILERFSAQQFPDLHSELNLSSLELGDSALYFCASSLGLAGGYEQFFGPGTRLTVL.

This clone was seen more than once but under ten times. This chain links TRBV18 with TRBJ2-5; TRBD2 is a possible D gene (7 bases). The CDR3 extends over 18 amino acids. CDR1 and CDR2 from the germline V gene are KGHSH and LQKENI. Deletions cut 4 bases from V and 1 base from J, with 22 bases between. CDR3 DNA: TGTGCCAGCTCACTTGCCAGCGGGACATTCTCCCGCCAAGAGACCCAGTACTTC. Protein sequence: CASSLASGTFSRQETQYF.

For the CDR3, the DNA is TGTGCCAGCAGGAGTAGACAGGGACAAAGGGGCGAGCAGTACGTC. This sequence encodes CASRSRQGQRGEQYV. The chain recombines TRBV2 with TRBJ2-7; 7 positions agree with TRBD1. The CDR3 loop spans 15 amino acids. Trimming at V came to 6 bases and at J to 6 bases, leaving 14 bases not matched to a gene. Germline CDR1 SNHLY, CDR2 FYNNEI.

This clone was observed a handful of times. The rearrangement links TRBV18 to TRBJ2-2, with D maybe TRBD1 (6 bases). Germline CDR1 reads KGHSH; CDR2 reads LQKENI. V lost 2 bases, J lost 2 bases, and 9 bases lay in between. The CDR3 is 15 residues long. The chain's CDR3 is CASSPGQYNTGELFF. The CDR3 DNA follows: TGTGCCAGCTCACCAGGACAGTACAACACCGGGGAGCTGTTTTTT. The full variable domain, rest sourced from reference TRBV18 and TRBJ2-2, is NAGVMQNPRHLVRRRGQEARLRCSPMKGHSHVYWYRQLPEEGLKFMVYLQKENIIDESGMPKERFSAEFPKEGPSILRIQQVVRGDSAAYFCASSPGQYNTGELFFGEGSRLTVL.

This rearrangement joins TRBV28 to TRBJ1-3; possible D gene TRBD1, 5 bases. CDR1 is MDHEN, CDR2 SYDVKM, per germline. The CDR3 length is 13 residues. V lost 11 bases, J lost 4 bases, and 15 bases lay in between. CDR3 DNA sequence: TGTGCCGCGGTGGGGGGAATAGGAAACACCATATATTTT. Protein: CAAVGGIGNTIYF.